This T cell receptor beta chain was recovered during a study of identical twins. TCRdb re-analysed the 5' RACE reads in MiXCR, keeping a single row per CDR3 protein. The table lists about 220,000 distinct CDR3 sequences, under 8.5% of them singletons. This clonotype was counted between two and nine times. The germline CDR1 and CDR2 sequences are SEHNR and FQNEAQ (reference sequence). The CDR3 covers 14 residues. Trimming left V 5 bases short and J 2 bases short, with 12 bases between. These sequences were also reported in another study, on T cells expressing NK-cell markers.

The clonotype comes from a young woman in good health. What was sequenced was CD8+ T cells sorted from blood. The rearrangement links TRBV7-9 to TRBJ1-2, with D maybe TRBD1 (6 bases). CDR3 in DNA: TGTGCCAGCAGCCCAACAACAGGGAACTATGGCTACACCTTC. Translated: CASSPTTGNYGYTF.